This TCR beta chain was captured by sequencing in a study of cytomegalovirus exposure and HLA in healthy donors (dated 2017 in TCRdb). In terms of the full investigation: According to an earlier analysis of 550 to 750 of the donors, about 190 million T cells yielded 117 million unique TCR beta sequences and roughly 280 Gb of sequence data. An early release covering approximately 600 HLA-typed donors comprised 250 to 350 gigabases of sequencing data and around 85 million unique TCR sequences. Of the roughly 400 genotyped donors, about 80% fell in the genetic ancestry cluster associated with self-reported Caucasian donors. The study aimed to test whether signatures of past pathogen exposure could be identified by cataloging public T cell receptors. The study profiled the T cell repertoires of about 640 subjects by immunosequencing and related them to cytomegalovirus serostatus. A separate validation cohort of more than 100 different subjects was used in addition to the 666-subject first cohort. To predict cytomegalovirus infection status, the study brought together high-throughput TCR immunosequencing, statistical association of individual TCRs with disease status, and machine learning. A later analysis re-examined previously published TCR beta repertoires from about 700 donors and added high-resolution HLA genotyping to investigate patterns of TCR occurrence. Rather than using new phenotypic data, the later analysis identified candidate immune exposures from TCR beta sequences and from how often those sequences occurred across donors. An earlier analysis of fewer than 700 of the donors applied high-throughput TCR beta sequencing to assess whether each TCR beta V gene segment acted as functional or pseudogenic. Donor age, sex, ethnicity and CMV serostatus were compiled together with the repertoire data. In a later genetic analysis, genome-wide SNP genotypes for about 55% of the roughly 700 donors were used, and that subset was treated as a discovery cohort. All discovery cohort repertoires had been generated on a single sequencing platform. HLA typing covered class I and class II loci at four-digit resolution. Typing coverage varied by locus: roughly 620-640 donors for A, B, C, DRB1 and DQB1; roughly 500 for DQA1; more than 600 for DPA1; under 490 for DPB1. Four to six DR-DQ haplotypes were handled as single units for association and clustering, since linkage in the cohort was strong. Among roughly 370 genotyped donors of the cohort, an average of 235,054 unique TCR beta nucleotide sequences were sequenced per donor, roughly 20% of them non-productive.

The cohort was made up of approximately 700 healthy bone marrow donors. Cohort members were all nominally healthy when sampled, although unrecorded immune exposures were likely present. The donor was CMV seronegative and belonged to the group of 350 to 400 seronegative cohort members. Each donor provided a peripheral blood sample, and peripheral blood mononuclear cells were used for TCR beta sequencing. The Qiagen DNeasy Blood Extraction Kit was used to extract genomic DNA from the blood cell samples. The library was built by means of the immunoSEQ multiplex PCR assay. For the multiplex PCR, a mixture combining 60 forward primers for TCR Vbeta segments and 13 reverse primers for TCR Jbeta segments was used. The CDR3 region of rearranged TCR beta genes was amplified from genomic DNA by a multiplex PCR assay. The amplified TCR beta libraries were sequenced on the Illumina HiSeq System as 87-base-pair reads. Under the source paper's analysis protocol: A later analysis tallied around 80 million unique TCR beta chains across the approximately 670 repertoires, and some 10 million of those chains were shared by two or more donors. A nearest-neighbor algorithm error-corrected the raw reads and collapsed the reads into unique sequences, merging closely related sequences to remove PCR and sequencing errors. Alignment of CDR3 sequences to IMGT reference sequences was used to assign V, D and J gene segments. Each retained sequence needed at least a six-nucleotide match to both a V gene segment and a J gene segment. A rearrangement counted as productive if the CDR3 had no stop codons and remained in frame with V and J, and every other rearrangement counted as non-productive. Following IMGT convention, CDR3 was defined as the stretch from the second conserved V-encoded cysteine up to the conserved J-encoded phenylalanine. In an earlier analysis of around 600 of the donors, sequences lacking an unambiguous match to a single V gene segment were excluded. An earlier analysis of over 450 of the donors classified V segments as functional when productive rearrangements were above 56.7% and as segregating when the standard deviation between donors was above 5%. A statistical classification framework was built to diagnose cytomegalovirus status from the catalog of TCR beta chain sequences. A later analysis assigned V and J genes by comparing TCR nucleotide sequences with IMGT/GENE-DB human TR gene sequences. In a later analysis, CDR3 sequences and most-parsimonious VDJ recombination scenarios were assigned using the TCRdist pipeline. A later analysis defined each TCR beta chain by its CDR3 amino acid sequence plus V-gene family, and excluded reads lacking a unique V-gene family. As a way to deal with suspected cross-contamination and a sequencing artifact, a later analysis dropped 500 to 700 nucleotide sequences that were highly shared and had low generation probability. In a later analysis, a clonal expansion index for each public chain was calculated from normalized within-repertoire ranks of inferred template counts. Generation probabilities in a later analysis came from a VDJ recombination model fitted to out-of-frame rearrangements, and those results were checked against IGoR. In a later analysis, hypergeometric tests were used to score TCR-TCR, TCR-HLA and TCR-CMV co-occurrence, with a repertoire-size bias correction applied to TCR pairs. To estimate false discovery rates, a later analysis permuted the HLA or CMV assignments 20 times. In a later analysis, co-occurring TCRs were grouped with DBSCAN, and TCRdist sequence similarity was added when clustering was performed within HLA-allele-positive subsets. Repertoires with fewer than 30,000 or more than 120,000 public chains, plus five repertoires with anomalous nucleotide sharing, were excluded from co-occurrence clustering. The immuneACCESS repertoire file appears here via TCRdb, limited to in-frame rearrangements. These files lack a portion of the clones; in checked studies, under half of the deficit traces to unresolved V genes, and the cause of the others is not known. V and J calls and clone size are copied from that table; D and trimming were computed from the DNA. Present in this sample are about 180,000 clones, about 84% of which were seen just once. 4.8% of the sample is in the top ten clones.

The CDR3 runs 15 amino acids, cysteine and phenylalanine included. Of all the DNA, just the CDR3 is kept, 45 bases in frame from base 1. At the junction V is shortened by 6 bases and J by 1 base, with 16 bases in between. The germline V gene (reference sequence) specifies WNHNN as CDR1 and SYGVQD as CDR2. A remark on this clone: Its antigen is still unknown. One base away there is no much larger clone; base qualities are not given.

The research as a whole found: Because some donors lacked HLA typing at each locus, the association tests relied only on the typed subset. Specific HLA alleles were associated with 15,000 to 20,000 TCR beta sequences at a false discovery rate of 0.05 in a later analysis. In this cohort, only TCR beta chains were sequenced, and detectable features were limited by the absence of alpha or paired-chain data. It was suggested by the authors that the approach could potentially be generalized to other disease states and immunological phenotypes. According to a later analysis, most CMV-associated TCR beta chains appeared to be HLA-restricted, and the HLA associations seemed to be driven largely by CMV exposure. A later analysis found that HLA-associated TCR beta chains were more clonally expanded and had lower generation probabilities than equally common non-associated chains. The sequencing pipeline was judged likely to have produced a cluster of highly shared sequence variants as a technical artifact. A few of the identified cytomegalovirus-associated TCR beta chains were confirmed in vitro to be specific for cytomegalovirus antigens. A later genetic analysis reported fewer N-insertions in productive TCRs among donors in an Asian-associated ancestry cluster than the 666-donor mean. CMV serostatus was the only immune exposure information available for the cohort. Because the 87-base-pair reads could not distinguish some IMGT-functional V segments, including TRBV6-2 and TRBV6-3, those segments were excluded. Cytomegalovirus status was reported to be diagnosed by the classifier with high specificity and sensitivity in both the original and validation cohorts. The earlier analysis of approximately 590 of the donors excluded fewer than 20 rarely observed V segments, including chromosome 9 orphons, because counts were too low. When HLA alleles, especially DR and DQ, strongly co-occurred, TCR associations were difficult to assign to individual alleles. Correlated functional status among segregating V segments might be attributable to linkage disequilibrium, but an unknown experimental factor could not be ruled out. Roughly uniform sequencing depth across donors was assumed in presence/absence analyses, although this assumption may not hold. Across donors, most TCR sequences were observed very rarely, whereas some public TCRs were present in many individuals. In an earlier analysis of approximately 590 of the donors, most TCR beta V segments appeared in productive rearrangements about 87% or about 30% of the time, broadly matching IMGT annotations. A total of about 180 TCR beta chains were listed by the study as associated with cytomegalovirus. A further reported finding was that TCR beta sequences accurately predicted the HLA-A and HLA-B alleles for most subjects in the first cohort. A later analysis found that TCR association rates varied across HLA loci, with DRB1 alleles showing the most associated TCRs and HLA-C alleles the fewest. In a later analysis, several top co-occurrence clusters were reported to appear linked to parvovirus B19, influenza, CMV and Epstein-Barr virus. A later genetic analysis associated a missense DCLRE1C variant with V-gene and J-gene trimming of TCR beta chains, and an independent cohort replicated the association.

Sequenced material: PBMCs. The sequence links TRBV10-1 to TRBJ2-7, with a tentative D gene TRBD1 over 6 matching bases. The receptor comes from a man between 18 and 35 years old in good health and CMV-seronegative. The encoded CDR3 is CASRFTGRESYEQYF. DNA sequence: TGCGCCAGCAGGTTCACAGGGAGAGAATCCTACGAGCAGTACTTC.